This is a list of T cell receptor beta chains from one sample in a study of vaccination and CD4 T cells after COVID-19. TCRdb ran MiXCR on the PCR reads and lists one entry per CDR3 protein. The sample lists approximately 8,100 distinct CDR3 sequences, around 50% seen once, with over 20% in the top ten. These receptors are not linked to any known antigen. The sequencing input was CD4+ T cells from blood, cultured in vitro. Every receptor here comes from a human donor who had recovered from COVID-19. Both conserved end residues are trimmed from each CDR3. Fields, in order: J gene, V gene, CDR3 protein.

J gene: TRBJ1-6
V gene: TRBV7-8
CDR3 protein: ASSPGRALKNSPLH

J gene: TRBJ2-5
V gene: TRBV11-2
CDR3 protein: ASSLVLVAGTQY

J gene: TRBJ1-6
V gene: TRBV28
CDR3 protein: ASSTRATGYNSPLH

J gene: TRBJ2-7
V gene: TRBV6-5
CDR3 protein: ASSYRVSYEQY

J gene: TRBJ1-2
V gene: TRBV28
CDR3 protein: ASSLRGNYGYT

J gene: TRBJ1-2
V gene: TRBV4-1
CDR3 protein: ASSQEGRGRYGYT

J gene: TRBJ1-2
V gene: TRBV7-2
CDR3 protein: ASSTSQGVGYT

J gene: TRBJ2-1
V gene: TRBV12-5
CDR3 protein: ASGSRDRDESEQF

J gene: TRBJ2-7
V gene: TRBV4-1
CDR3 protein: ASSQVGTGAGEQY

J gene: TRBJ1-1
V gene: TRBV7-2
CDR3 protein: ASSFPTGDAF

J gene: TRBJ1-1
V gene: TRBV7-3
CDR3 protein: ASSPLGGANTEAF

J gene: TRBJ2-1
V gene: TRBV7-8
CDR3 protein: ASSLGQDEQF

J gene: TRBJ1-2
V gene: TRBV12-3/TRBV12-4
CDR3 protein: ASSLEGNLYGYT

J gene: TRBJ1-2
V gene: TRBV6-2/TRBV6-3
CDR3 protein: ASRATGQFNYGYT

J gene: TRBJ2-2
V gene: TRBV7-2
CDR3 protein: ASSRDFLIGELF

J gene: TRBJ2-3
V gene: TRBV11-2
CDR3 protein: ASSFQDTQY

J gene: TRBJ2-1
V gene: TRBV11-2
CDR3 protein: ASSLGQGANNEQF

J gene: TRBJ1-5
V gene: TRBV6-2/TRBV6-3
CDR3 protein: ASRPPNQPQH

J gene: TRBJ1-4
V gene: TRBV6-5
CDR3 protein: ASSYYRTPGEKLF

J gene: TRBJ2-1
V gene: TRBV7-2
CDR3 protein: ASSFPDRVNEQF

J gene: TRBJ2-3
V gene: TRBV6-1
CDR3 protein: ATVLDRVSTDTQY

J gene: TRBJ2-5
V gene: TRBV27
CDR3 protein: ASTSGAQETQY

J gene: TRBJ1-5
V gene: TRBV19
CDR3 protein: ASSSNRGGGAPQH

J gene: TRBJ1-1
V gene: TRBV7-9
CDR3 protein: ASSPLGGVGTEAF